The sequence of this TCR beta chain was determined in a study of cytomegalovirus exposure and HLA in healthy donors. Study as a whole: Some 85 million unique TCRs, all from HLA-typed donors, were included in an early release of the data. The study, taken as a whole, reports: Accurate HLA-A and HLA-B prediction from TCR beta sequences was reported for most subjects. Presence/absence analysis assumed near-uniform sequencing depth across donors. A later analysis linked a missense variant in DCLRE1C to the trimming of TCR beta V and J genes.

Of note for this clone: Its cognate antigen is unknown.

Primers included in the PCR were 60 Vbeta and 13 Jbeta primers. Some clones are missing from TCRdb's copy, which holds only in-frame ones; the method was immunoSEQ multiplex PCR. This sample has about 96,000 clones, with around 79% found just once. The material sequenced was PBMCs. The TCR was taken from a woman in her seventies in good health and CMV-seropositive.

CDR3 DNA sequence: TGTGCCAGCAGCGTCCGGCAGGGGAGCACAGATACGCAGTATTTT. This sequence encodes CASSVRQGSTDTQYF. This sequence joins TRBV9 and TRBJ2-3, with D possibly TRBD1 on 6 matching bases. Germline-derived CDR1 and CDR2 are SGDLS and YYNGEE. The CDR3 covers 15 residues. V dropped 2 bases and J dropped 0 bases, with 10 bases sitting between them.